Listed below are T cell receptor beta chains from one sample, sequenced in a study of T-cell memory formation after mild COVID-19. MiXCR was run by TCRdb on the 5' RACE reads, yielding one entry per CDR3 protein. This table holds more than 300,000 distinct CDR3 sequences, roughly an eighth found once. The sequencing sample was made of PBMCs or a T cell subset sorted from them (not recorded which). The source of these receptors is a man between 18 and 29 years old who had mild COVID-19 (a few samples of this study predate the infection). Cell type and time point are not known. The CDR3 runs from the conserved cysteine through the conserved F or W. D genes are given only for firm matches. A row's size may be missing; if present it is once, few, many or a size class.

D gene,V gene,J gene,clone size,CDR3 DNA,CDR3 protein
-,TRBV21-1,TRBJ2-2,few,TGTGCCAGCAGCAGGTACGAGTCAGGTAGCGGGGGACCCAACACCGGGGAGCTGTTTTTT,CASSRYESGSGGPNTGELFF
-,TRBV27,TRBJ1-1,-,TGTGCCACCCGATGGAACACTGAAGCTTTCTTT,CATRWNTEAFF
TRBD1,TRBV20-1,TRBJ2-1,-,TGCAGTGCTGCACCGGGACAGGGGAGATGGGAGCAGTTCTTC,CSAAPGQGRWEQFF
TRBD1,TRBV7-8,TRBJ2-3,few,TGTGCCAGCAGCTCCCCGGGACAGGGGGTAGCAGATACGCAGTATTTT,CASSSPGQGVADTQYF
-,TRBV7-6,TRBJ2-3,-,TGTGCCAGCAGCTTATGGTATCTGGGACGAGAAGATACGCAGTATTTT,CASSLWYLGREDTQYF
-,TRBV5-6,TRBJ2-5,few,TGTGCCAGCAGCTTGGATTCTTACGGAGAGACCCAGTACTTC,CASSLDSYGETQYF
-,TRBV10-1,TRBJ2-3,-,TGCGCCATCACGTCCGGGGGCCGGAGCACAGATACGCAGTATTTT,CAITSGGRSTDTQYF
-,TRBV4-2,TRBJ2-6,many,TGTGCCAGCAGCCAACACACAGGGACCGGGGCCAACGTCCTGACTTTC,CASSQHTGTGANVLTF
-,TRBV2,TRBJ2-1,few,TGTGCCAGCAGTCCGGACAGAAATAACAATGAGCAGTTCTTC,CASSPDRNNNEQFF
-,TRBV20-1,TRBJ2-7,many,TGCAGTGCTTCGACTTACGAGCAGTACTTC,CSASTYEQYF
TRBD1,TRBV29-1,TRBJ1-2,few,TGCAGCGGGGGACAGGGCTCCATTGGCTACACCTTC,CSGGQGSIGYTF
-,TRBV18,TRBJ1-4,once,TGTGCCAGCTCACCACTGGATTACTGGGGGACTAATGAAAAACTGTTTTTT,CASSPLDYWGTNEKLFF
TRBD1,TRBV20-1,TRBJ1-2,-,TGCAGTGCTACTAAGACAGGGACGGACTATGGCTACACCTTC,CSATKTGTDYGYTF
TRBD1,TRBV20-1,TRBJ2-5,-,TGCAGTGCTGGAGACAGGGGAAGAGGGGAGACCCAGTACTTC,CSAGDRGRGETQYF
TRBD2,TRBV28,TRBJ2-5,many,TGTGCCAGCAGATCCAAAGCCGGGACTAGCGGCCAAGAGACCCAGTACTTC,CASRSKAGTSGQETQYF